This TCR beta chain comes out of a study of CD8 T cells in Susac syndrome. Random hexamers were used to reverse transcribe roughly 0.5 to 1 ug of RNA. The amplification used immunoSEQ multiplex PCR on TCR beta CDR3; it spanned 54 Vbeta and 13 Jbeta. One entry per CDR3 protein, called by TCRdb with MiXCR from the immunoSEQ multiplex PCR reads. The sample has roughly 150,000 distinct CDR3 sequences; more than 85% are singletons. Findings and caveats of the study: Susac CD8+ clonal expansion peaked in TEMRA cells and active patients. Total CD8+ repertoires held 15 to 20 Susac-specific public clones, while CD8+ TEMRA repertoires held 5 or 6.

CDR1 SGHAT and CDR2 FQDESV come from the germline V gene (reference sequence). V was pared by 3 bases and J by 2 bases, with 8 bases between. This CDR3 has 13 amino acids. A few counts support this clonotype. Antigen specificity is unknown. The source material was CD8+ T cells from PBMCs. The J gene is TRBJ2-7, the V gene TRBV11-1; tentatively, D is TRBD1 (6 bases). The source is a human donor with Susac syndrome. CDR3 bases: TGTGCCAGCAGCTTTGACAGGACCTACGAGCAGTACTTC. Its translation is CASSFDRTYEQYF.